Each of the 19 T cell receptor beta chains below was sequenced from the same sample in a study of blood T cell repertoires in COVID-19. Repertoires were generated with immunoSEQ multiplex PCR, while TCRdb's copy carries only in-frame clones and drops some. The repertoire includes hundreds of thousands of clones, 85% to 90% of them detected once, and 3.5% to 4.5% sits in the top ten. What was sequenced was peripheral blood. The receptors shown here come from a man over 45 with acute or convalescent COVID-19.

This clone was seen only once. V and J are TRBV5-6 and TRBJ1-2, with 8 bases matching TRBD1. The trim removed 4 bases at V and 6 bases at J, leaving 11 bases unmatched. The CDR3 is made up of 15 amino acids. Germline lookup yields CDR1 SGHDT and CDR2 YYEEEE. This CDR3 reads CASSAVSGGRDGYTF. CDR3 nucleotide sequence: TGTGCCAGCAGCGCCGTCTCAGGGGGCAGGGATGGCTACACCTTC.

Notes on this clone: One junction end disagrees with the germline gene, perhaps due to a read error. The CDR3 DNA sequence: TGTGCCAGCGGTTATGGGACAGTCAACACCGGGGAGCTGTTTTTT. This sequence encodes CASGYGTVNTGELFF. V and J are TRBV6-5 and TRBJ2-2; TRBD1 aligns across 7 bases. Per the germline V gene, CDR1 is MNHEY and CDR2 is SVGAGI. This CDR3 is built from 15 residues.

V gene TRBV30 combines with J gene TRBJ1-5, with 7 positions matching TRBD1. J was trimmed by 5 bases and V by 7 bases; bases with no gene match: 8. The CDR3 is 13 residues long. From germline, CDR1 is GTSNPN and CDR2 SVGIG (reference sequence). CDR3 region: CASGTAKDQPQHF. The CDR3 nucleotides read TGTGCCTCCGGGACAGCAAAAGATCAGCCCCAGCATTTT.

V gene TRBV5-1 combines with J gene TRBJ2-1, with a tentative D call TRBD1 (5 bases). Germline assignment: CDR1 SGHRS and CDR2 YFSETQ. V lost 0 bases and J lost 5, with 9 bases in between. The CDR3 spans 14 residues. CDR3 in DNA: TGCGCCAGCAGCTTGGCCGACAGCAACAATGAGCAGTTCTTC. It is translated as CASSLADSNNEQFF. The full variable domain, its missing parts supplied by reference TRBV5-1 and TRBJ2-1, is KAGVTQTPRYLIKTRGQQVTLSCSPISGHRSVSWYQQTPGQGLQFLFEYFSETQRNKGNFPGRFSGRQFSNSRSEMNVSTLELGDSALYLCASSLADSNNEQFFGPGTRLTVL.

The chain employs TRBV5-1 and TRBJ2-1; 10 bases match TRBD2. Trimming cost V 1 base and J 7 bases; bases outside gene matches: 5. Germline lookup yields CDR1 SGHRS and CDR2 YFSETQ. This CDR3 contains 15 residues. The CDR3 nucleotides read TGCGCCAGCAGCTTGCCAGCGGGGGGGCAAAATGAGCAGTTCTTC. The encoded protein is CASSLPAGGQNEQFF.

The V call is TRBV6-6, the J call TRBJ2-7, with 7 bases identical to TRBD2. The CDR3 has 15 residues. V gave up 6 bases and J gave up 2 bases; unmatched junction bases: 10. Germline V gives CDR1 MNHNY, CDR2 SVGAGI (reference sequence). The CDR3 DNA follows: TGTGCCAGCAGGACCCGGGAGGCGGGGGCCTACGAGCAGTACTTC. As protein: CASRTREAGAYEQYF.

The V gene is TRBV10-2, the J gene TRBJ2-7; D is unresolved. Germline assignment: CDR1 WSHSY and CDR2 SAAADI. Trimming removed 3 bases at V and 7 bases at J, with 4 bases between. The CDR3 contains 10 residues. The CDR3 reads CASSDVEQYF. DNA for the CDR3: TGCGCCAGCAGTGACGTAGAGCAGTACTTC.

Regarding this clone: The sample holds other DNA sequences that translate to the same CDR3. J is TRBJ1-1 and V is TRBV5-1; 7 bases agree with TRBD1. There are 14 residues in the CDR3. Per germline, CDR1 SGHRS and CDR2 YFSETQ. J gave up 2 bases and V 4 bases, and 5 bases lay outside the gene matches. The DNA of the CDR3 is TGCGCCAGCAGCCCCGGGACAGCCAACACTGAAGCTTTCTTT. This encodes CASSPGTANTEAFF.

The CDR3 DNA sequence: TGCGCCAGCAGTGTCTACGGGAACAATGAGCAGTTCTTC. The encoded protein is CASSVYGNNEQFF. The J gene is TRBJ2-1, the V gene TRBV10-1; D is possibly TRBD2 (5 bases). The CDR3 is made up of 13 amino acids. Germline V gene data show CDR1 as WNHNN and CDR2 as SYGVQD (reference sequence). With 4 bases removed from V and 5 bases from J, the gap between germline ends came to 9 bases.

The chain has TRBV7-8 and TRBJ1-5; 9 nucleotides agree with TRBD1. This CDR3 region has 16 residues. Germline trimming cut 5 bases from V and 6 bases from J; bases unmatched to any gene: 11. Germline lookup yields CDR1 SGHVS and CDR2 FQNEAQ. This chain's CDR3 is CASSPQGQGQGQPQHF. DNA of the CDR3: TGTGCCAGCAGCCCTCAGGGACAGGGCCAGGGTCAGCCCCAGCATTTT.

DNA of the CDR3: TGTGCCAGCAGTTCGACAGGGAATTCACCCCTCCACTTT. This gives the protein CASSSTGNSPLHF. The V gene is TRBV12-3 or TRBV12-4, the J gene TRBJ1-6; TRBD1 matches at 7 bases. This CDR3 has 13 residues. The J segment lost 7 bases and the V segment lost 4 bases, leaving 1 base of the junction unmatched.

This clone was seen only once. V is TRBV9 and J is TRBJ2-1; 8 positions agree with TRBD2. Germline lookup yields CDR1 SGDLS and CDR2 YYNGEE. The CDR3 runs to 13 residues. After removal of 4 bases from V and 9 bases from J, the junction contained 6 bases not matched to a gene. The CDR3 coding sequence is TGTGCCAGCAGCCCCGCGGGGGGCATTGAGCAGTTCTTC. Amino acid sequence: CASSPAGGIEQFF.

The gene calls are TRBV5-1 and TRBJ1-1, with a weak D call TRBD1 (5 bases). The CDR3 runs to 14 residues. Trimming shortened V by 0 bases and J by 4 bases, and 10 bases separated the two germline ends. Germline V gives CDR1 SGHRS, CDR2 YFSETQ. The CDR3 here is CASSLEQVITEAFF. The CDR3 DNA sequence: TGCGCCAGCAGCTTGGAACAGGTGATCACTGAAGCTTTCTTT.

On this clone itself: This sample includes further DNA sequences coding for the same CDR3. The chain links TRBV5-1 to TRBJ2-1, with 8 bases aligning to TRBD1. The germline gives CDR1 SGHRS, CDR2 YFSETQ. The V gene end was trimmed by 4 bases and the J gene end by 6 bases; junction bases not matched to a gene: 6. CDR3 size: 14 residues. The DNA for the CDR3 is TGCGCCAGCAGCCCCGGAACAGGGGGCAATGAGCAGTTCTTC. Residues: CASSPGTGGNEQFF.

This clone was seen only once. The J gene is TRBJ1-5, the V gene TRBV7-2; no reliable D call. Germline CDR1 SGHTA, CDR2 FQGNSA. With 8 bases removed from V and 5 bases from J, the gap between germline ends came to 7 bases. The CDR3 is 11 amino acids. Written as DNA, the CDR3 is TGTGCCAGCGGCCGTTATCAGCCCCAGCATTTT. Translation: CASGRYQPQHF.

The CDR3 region has the DNA TGTGCCATCAACTTAGAACACACCGGGGAGCTGTTTTTT. It codes for CAINLEHTGELFF. J is TRBJ2-2 and V is TRBV10-3; D not resolved. Germline V CDR1 and CDR2: ENHRY, SYGVKD. V lost 7 bases, J lost 3 bases, and 9 bases lay in between. The CDR3 spans 13 residues.

This chain joins TRBV29-1 and TRBJ1-2; D unclear. Germline CDR1 SQVTM, CDR2 ANQGSEA. V was shortened by 5 bases and J by 8 bases, with 9 bases between the two germline ends. This CDR3 is built from 10 residues. The CDR3 sequence is CSVRTGGYTF. As DNA, the CDR3 is TGCAGCGTTCGGACTGGCGGCTACACCTTC.

In this sample, this clone turned up once. The V call is TRBV11-2, the J call TRBJ1-2, with D unresolved. The CDR3 covers 15 residues. The germline V and J ends were trimmed by 4 bases and 0 bases, with 12 bases remaining between them. Per germline, CDR1 SGHAT and CDR2 FQNNGV. CDR3 amino acids: CASSSLIGTNYGYTF. CDR3 DNA sequence: TGTGCCAGCAGCTCCCTCATCGGGACTAACTATGGCTACACCTTC. The full variable domain, rest sourced from reference TRBV11-2 and TRBJ1-2, is EAGVAQSPRYKIIEKRQSVAFWCNPISGHATLYWYQQILGQGPKLLIQFQNNGVVDDSQLPKDRFSAERLKGVDSTLKIQPAKLEDSAVYLCASSSLIGTNYGYTFGSGTRLTVV.

V and J are TRBV27 and TRBJ1-1; D possibly corresponds to TRBD1 (6 bases). The CDR3 contains 17 residues. V shed 2 bases and J shed 3 bases, with 19 bases lying between them. Germline assignment: CDR1 MNHEY and CDR2 SMNVEV (reference sequence). In nucleotides, the CDR3 is TGTGCCAGCAGTTTACAGGCCGGCAGGGGTTTTGACACTGAAGCTTTCTTT. Amino acid sequence: CASSLQAGRGFDTEAFF.